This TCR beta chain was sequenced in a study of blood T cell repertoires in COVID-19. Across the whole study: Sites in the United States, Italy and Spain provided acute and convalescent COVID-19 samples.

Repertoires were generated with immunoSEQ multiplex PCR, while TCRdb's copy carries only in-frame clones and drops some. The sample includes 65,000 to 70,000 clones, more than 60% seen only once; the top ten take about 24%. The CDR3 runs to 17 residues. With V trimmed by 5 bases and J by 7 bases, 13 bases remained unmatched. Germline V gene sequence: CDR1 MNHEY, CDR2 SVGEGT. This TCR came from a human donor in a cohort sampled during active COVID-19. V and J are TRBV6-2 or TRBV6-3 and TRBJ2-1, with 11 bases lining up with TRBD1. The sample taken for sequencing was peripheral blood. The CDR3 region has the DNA TGTGCCAGCAGTGGAACTTGGACAGGGGGCTTCTTGAATGAGCAGTTCTTC. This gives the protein CASSGTWTGGFLNEQFF.